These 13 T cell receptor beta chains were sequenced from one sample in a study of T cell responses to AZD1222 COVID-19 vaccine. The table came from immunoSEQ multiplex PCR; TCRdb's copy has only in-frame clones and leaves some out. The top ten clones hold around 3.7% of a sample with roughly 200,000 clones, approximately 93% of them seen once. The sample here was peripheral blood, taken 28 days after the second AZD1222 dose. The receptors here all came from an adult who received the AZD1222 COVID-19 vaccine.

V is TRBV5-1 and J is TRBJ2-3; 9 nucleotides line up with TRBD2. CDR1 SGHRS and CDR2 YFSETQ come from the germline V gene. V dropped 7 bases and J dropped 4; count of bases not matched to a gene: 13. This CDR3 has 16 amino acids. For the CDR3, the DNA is TGCGCCAGCTCCACCCCTGGCGGGAGGGCCCCAGATACGCAGTATTTT. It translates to CASSTPGGRAPDTQYF. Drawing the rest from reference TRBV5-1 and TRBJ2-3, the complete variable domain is KAGVTQTPRYLIKTRGQQVTLSCSPISGHRSVSWYQQTPGQGLQFLFEYFSETQRNKGNFPGRFSGRQFSNSRSEMNVSTLELGDSALYLCASSTPGGRAPDTQYFGPGTRLTVL.

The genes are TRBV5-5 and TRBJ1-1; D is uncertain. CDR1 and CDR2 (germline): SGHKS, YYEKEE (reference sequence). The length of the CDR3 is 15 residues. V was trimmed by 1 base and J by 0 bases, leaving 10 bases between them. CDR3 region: CASSLWYSLNTEAFF. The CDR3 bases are TGTGCCAGCAGCTTGTGGTACAGCCTGAACACTGAAGCTTTCTTT.

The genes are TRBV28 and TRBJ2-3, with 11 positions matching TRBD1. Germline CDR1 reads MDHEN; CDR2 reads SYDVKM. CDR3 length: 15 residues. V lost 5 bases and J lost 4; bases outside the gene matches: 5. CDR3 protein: CASSIPGQGADTQYF. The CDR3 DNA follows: TGTGCCAGCAGTATCCCGGGACAGGGGGCAGATACGCAGTATTTT.

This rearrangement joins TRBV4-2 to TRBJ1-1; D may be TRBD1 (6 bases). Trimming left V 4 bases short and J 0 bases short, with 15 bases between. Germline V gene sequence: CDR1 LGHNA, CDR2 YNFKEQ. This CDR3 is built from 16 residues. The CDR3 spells CASSPQRGGLNTEAFF. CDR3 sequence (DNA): TGTGCCAGCAGCCCCCAGAGGGGGGGCTTGAACACTGAAGCTTTCTTT.

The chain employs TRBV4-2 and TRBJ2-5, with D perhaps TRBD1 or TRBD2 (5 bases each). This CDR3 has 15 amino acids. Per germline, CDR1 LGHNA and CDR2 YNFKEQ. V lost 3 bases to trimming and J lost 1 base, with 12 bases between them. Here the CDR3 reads CASSHGPGPQETQYF. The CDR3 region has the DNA TGTGCCAGCAGCCACGGACCGGGACCCCAAGAGACCCAGTACTTC.

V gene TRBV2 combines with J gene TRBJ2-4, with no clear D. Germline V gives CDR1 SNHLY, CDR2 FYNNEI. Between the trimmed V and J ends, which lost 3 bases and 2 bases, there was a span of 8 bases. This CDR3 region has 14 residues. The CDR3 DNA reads TGTGCCAGCAGTGACTCGCGGTCCAAAAACATTCAGTACTTC. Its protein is CASSDSRSKNIQYF.

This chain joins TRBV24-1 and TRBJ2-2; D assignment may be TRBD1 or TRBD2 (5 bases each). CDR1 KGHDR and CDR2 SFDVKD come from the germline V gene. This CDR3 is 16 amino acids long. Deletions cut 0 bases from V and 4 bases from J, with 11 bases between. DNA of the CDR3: TGTGCCACCAGTGATTTGGGGGGATCCGCCACCGGGGAGCTGTTTTTT. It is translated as CATSDLGGSATGELFF.

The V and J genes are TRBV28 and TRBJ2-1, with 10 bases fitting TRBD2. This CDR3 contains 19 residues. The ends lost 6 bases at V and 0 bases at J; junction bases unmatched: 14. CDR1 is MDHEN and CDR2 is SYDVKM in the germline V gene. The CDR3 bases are TGTGCCAGCAGGTTGACTACCCTAGCGGGGGCAAGCTCCTACAATGAGCAGTTCTTC. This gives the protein CASRLTTLAGASSYNEQFF.

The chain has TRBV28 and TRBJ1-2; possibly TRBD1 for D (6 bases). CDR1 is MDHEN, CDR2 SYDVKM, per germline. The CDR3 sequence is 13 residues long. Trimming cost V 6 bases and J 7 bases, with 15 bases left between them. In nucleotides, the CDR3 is TGTGCCAGCAGCTTGGGGGCAGTCGGTGGCTACACCTTC. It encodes CASSLGAVGGYTF.

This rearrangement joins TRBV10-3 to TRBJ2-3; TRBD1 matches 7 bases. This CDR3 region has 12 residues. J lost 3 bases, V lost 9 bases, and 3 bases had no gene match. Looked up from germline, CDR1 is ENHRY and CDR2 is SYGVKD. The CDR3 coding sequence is TGTGCCATTAGGACAGGAACAGATACGCAGTATTTT. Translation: CAIRTGTDTQYF.

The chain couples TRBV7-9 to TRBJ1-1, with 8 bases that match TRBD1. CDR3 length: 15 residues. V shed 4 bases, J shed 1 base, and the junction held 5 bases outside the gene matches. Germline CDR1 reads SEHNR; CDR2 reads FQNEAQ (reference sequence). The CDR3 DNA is TGTGCCAGCAGCTCTGACAGGGGAAAGAACACTGAAGCTTTCTTT. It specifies CASSSDRGKNTEAFF.

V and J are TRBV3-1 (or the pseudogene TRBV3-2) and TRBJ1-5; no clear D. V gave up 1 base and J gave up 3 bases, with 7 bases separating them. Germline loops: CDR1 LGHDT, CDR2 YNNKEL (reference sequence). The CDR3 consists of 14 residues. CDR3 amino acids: CASSQGPPNQPQHF. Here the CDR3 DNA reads TGTGCCAGCAGCCAAGGCCCACCCAATCAGCCCCAGCATTTT.

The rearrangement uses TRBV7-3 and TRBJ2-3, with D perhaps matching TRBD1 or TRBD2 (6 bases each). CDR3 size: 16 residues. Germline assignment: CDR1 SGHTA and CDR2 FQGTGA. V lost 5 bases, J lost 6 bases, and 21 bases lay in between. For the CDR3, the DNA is TGTGCCAGCAGCACAACTAGCTCAGGGGCGGGGGATACGCAGTATTTT. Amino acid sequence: CASSTTSSGAGDTQYF.